Listed below are T cell receptor beta chains from one sample, sequenced in a study of blood T cells in healthy people across ages. One entry per CDR3 protein results from TCRdb running MiXCR on the 5' RACE reads. Among approximately 670,000 distinct CDR3 sequences listed, around 38% were seen once. Sequenced sample: blood. Receptors were obtained from a man older than 75 in good health. The CDR3 runs from the conserved cysteine through the conserved F or W. D genes are given only for firm matches. Expanded clones get a size class; other rows say once, few or many, or leave the size out.

v_gene	d_gene	j_gene	abundance	CDR3nt	CDR3aa
TRBV20-1	TRBD2	TRBJ2-1	.	TGCAGTGCTATGAGGACTAGCGGAGCAGCCTCCTACAATGAGCAGTTCTTC	CSAMRTSGAASYNEQFF
TRBV12-3/TRBV12-4	.	TRBJ2-2	few	TGTGCCAGCAGTTCCCCGCGGGGGCCCTACACCGGGGAGCTGTTTTTT	CASSSPRGPYTGELFF
TRBV5-4	TRBD1	TRBJ2-5	few	TGTGCCAGCAGTTCCATTGGCAGGGACAGGGGAGGGGAGACCCAGTACTTC	CASSSIGRDRGGETQYF
TRBV7-2	.	TRBJ2-4	.	TGTGCCAGCAGCACTGAGACTAGGGGAGCCAAAAACATTCAGTACTTC	CASSTETRGAKNIQYF
TRBV12-3/TRBV12-4	.	TRBJ2-2	.	TGTGCCAGCAGTGTTGGACGGGGGGAGCTGTTTTTT	CASSVGRGELFF
TRBV9	.	TRBJ2-1	.	TGTGCCAGCAGTCCCCGTACCTCAATCGATGAGCAGTTCTTC	CASSPRTSIDEQFF
TRBV11-2	TRBD2	TRBJ2-1	many	TGTGCCAGCAGCACAGGTCCGGGGGGGCCAGGAGATGAGCAGTTCTTC	CASSTGPGGPGDEQFF
TRBV20-1	.	TRBJ2-3	few	TGCAGTCCCGGAGGCGGGACCACCCCCACAGATACGCAGTATTTT	CSPGGGTTPTDTQYF
TRBV25-1	TRBD1	TRBJ1-6	.	TGTGCCAGCAGTGGGACAGGGGTGAATTCACCCCTCCACTTT	CASSGTGVNSPLHF
TRBV10-1	.	TRBJ2-5	.	TGCGCCAGCAGTGGTTCCTCCCTGGAACAAGAGACCCAGTACTTC	CASSGSSLEQETQYF
TRBV5-1	.	TRBJ2-7	.	TGCGCCAGCAGGGGAGGGGGAGAAGAGCAGTACTTC	CASRGGGEEQYF
TRBV10-2	.	TRBJ2-3	many	TGCGCCAGCAGCGGTCCGGCAGGAAAGTTCACAGATACGCAGTATTTT	CASSGPAGKFTDTQYF
TRBV5-1	.	TRBJ2-1	many	TGCGCCAGCAGCTTGGCGGGTGGTAATGAGCAGTTCTTC	CASSLAGGNEQFF
TRBV20-1	.	TRBJ2-7	.	TGCAGTGCTGCCACGGAGAGCTCCTACAATGAGCAGTACTTC	CSAATESSYNEQYF
TRBV7-2	.	TRBJ2-3	.	TGTGCCAGCAGCTTAGGTGGGGGCGTCACAGATACGCAGTATTTT	CASSLGGGVTDTQYF
TRBV5-1	.	TRBJ2-1	.	TGCGCCAGCAGCTTGGATGACTCTGTGGGAAATGAGCAGTTCTTC	CASSLDDSVGNEQFF
TRBV28	.	TRBJ1-5	.	TGTGCCAGCAGCCAGGCCGGGCCCGCCAATCAGCCCCAGCATTTT	CASSQAGPANQPQHF
TRBV29-1	.	TRBJ1-1	.	TGCAGCGGCCGAGAAGGGGCGCGAGGGGTCACTGAAGCTTTCTTT	CSGREGARGVTEAFF
TRBV7-3	TRBD2	TRBJ2-1	few	TGTGCCAGCGAGAATAGCGGGAGAGGGGACAATGAGCAGTTCTTC	CASENSGRGDNEQFF
TRBV27	TRBD1	TRBJ1-6	.	TGTGCCAGCAGTTTTGAGGGGGCGGGTAATTCACCCCTCCACTTT	CASSFEGAGNSPLHF
TRBV27	TRBD1	TRBJ1-2	once	TGTGCCAGCAGTTGGACCGGGACAGAAGCTTTTAGTGGCTACACCTTC	CASSWTGTEAFSGYTF
TRBV10-3	.	TRBJ2-3	.	TGTGCCATCAGTGAGGTTGGGCCGGGCGGTACGCAGTATTTT	CAISEVGPGGTQYF
TRBV11-2	.	TRBJ2-4	.	TGTGCCAGCAGCCCCTCCGCAGTAGCCAAAAACATTCAGTACTTC	CASSPSAVAKNIQYF
TRBV7-2	.	TRBJ2-7	many	TGTGCCAGCAGTCCCTCCTACGAGCAGTACTTC	CASSPSYEQYF
TRBV29-1	TRBD2	TRBJ2-1	few	TGCAGCGTTGAACCCGCTAGCGGGGGTATTAACAATGAGCAGTTCTTC	CSVEPASGGINNEQFF
TRBV2	TRBD2	TRBJ2-4	.	TGTGCCAGCAGTCGAGCCGGGACTAGCGGGAGCCAAGGCAATGACATTCAGTACTTC	CASSRAGTSGSQGNDIQYF
TRBV7-3	.	TRBJ2-3	many	TGTGCCAGCAGCCTGTGGGCTTCTAGCACAGATACGCAGTATTTT	CASSLWASSTDTQYF
TRBV7-2	TRBD1	TRBJ2-2	.	TGTGCCAGCAGCCCGGGACAGGGAACCACCGGGGAGCTGTTTTTT	CASSPGQGTTGELFF